The source of this T cell receptor beta chain is a study of blood T cell repertoires in COVID-19. Study-level background: The United States, Italy and Spain provided the acute and convalescent COVID-19 samples. PBMCs, B-cell-depleted T cells, or T cells were the source of the cDNA or gDNA that made up the material.

V lost 2 bases, J lost 8 bases, and 4 bases lay in between. Germline CDR1 reads MDHEN; CDR2 reads SYDVKM. CDR3 length: 12 residues. TCRdb's table, derived via immunoSEQ multiplex PCR, lists solely in-frame clones and lacks some. The sample carries roughly 220,000 clones, about 85% recorded once. V gene TRBV28 combines with J gene TRBJ1-6; D unclear. The sample was peripheral blood. This clonotype originated in a woman in her sixties or seventies who had recovered from COVID-19. CDR3 region: CASSLLDSPLHF. CDR3 nucleotide sequence: TGTGCCAGCAGTTTACTAGATTCACCCCTCCACTTT.